The 28 T cell receptor beta chains below were found in one sample sequenced in a study of shared clonotypes between healthy human individuals. Assay used: immunoSEQ multiplex PCR; TCRdb lists only in-frame clones, some missing. The sample lists 600,000 to 750,000 clones, roughly 72% seen once, with over 1.5% in the top ten. Sequenced sample: memory CD4+ T cells sorted from blood. Subset specified: CD45RA-negative fraction. These receptor sequences come from a woman between 25 and 40 years old in good health.

This clone came up a few times. This chain connects TRBV27 to TRBJ2-5; D not resolved. The V end was cut by 3 bases, the J end by 5 bases, with 10 bases between. The CDR3 loop spans 13 amino acids. Germline CDR1 is MNHEY and CDR2 is SMNVEV (reference sequence). CDR3 in amino acids: CASSFRAGETQYF. CDR3 DNA sequence: TGTGCCAGCAGTTTCCGAGCCGGGGAGACCCAGTACTTC.

As DNA, the CDR3 is TGTGCCAGTAGTATAGAATGGGGTGAGCAGTTCTTC. Translated, it gives CASSIEWGEQFF. The chain has TRBV19 and TRBJ2-1; D not resolved. Trimming took 0 bases from V and 9 from J, leaving 6 bases between them. Germline values: CDR1 LNHDA, CDR2 SQIVND (reference sequence). There are 12 residues in the CDR3.

V gene TRBV10-3 combines with J gene TRBJ1-2; unclear D gene. Trimming took 3 bases from V and 3 from J, leaving 11 bases between them. The germline V gene has CDR1 ENHRY and CDR2 SYGVKD. The CDR3 is 14 amino acids. The CDR3 bases are TGTGCCATCAGTGACCCGGGAGGAGACTATGGCTACACCTTC. Residues: CAISDPGGDYGYTF.

The chain couples TRBV11-3 to TRBJ2-5; D is unresolved. Germline V gene data show CDR1 as SGHNT and CDR2 as YENEEA. Trimming cost V 6 bases and J 5 bases, with 10 bases left between them. This CDR3 contains 12 residues. CDR3 nucleotide sequence: TGTGCCAGCAGTCAGCGAGCTGAGACCCAGTACTTC. It yields the protein CASSQRAETQYF.

The sample holds a few counts of this clone. V is TRBV27 and J is TRBJ1-4; D gene unclear. CDR3 length equals 14 residues. Trimming stripped 3 bases from V and 5 bases from J, with 10 bases between. From germline, CDR1 is MNHEY and CDR2 SMNVEV (reference sequence). The CDR3 here is CASSFGVANEKLFF. The CDR3 DNA sequence: TGTGCCAGCAGTTTTGGCGTAGCAAATGAAAAACTGTTTTTT.

The V call is TRBV4-1, the J call TRBJ2-1, with D tentatively TRBD2 (6 bases). Germline V gives CDR1 MGHRA, CDR2 YSYEKL. This CDR3 region has 17 residues. Trimming left V 5 bases short and J 0 bases short, with 17 bases between. The CDR3 DNA sequence: TGCGCCAGCAGCAATCCAAGCGGGTCCAGCTCCTACAATGAGCAGTTCTTC. It is translated as CASSNPSGSSSYNEQFF.

The rearrangement joins TRBV9 to TRBJ2-3; D might be TRBD1 (5 bases). The CDR3 extends over 16 amino acids. Germline loops: CDR1 SGDLS, CDR2 YYNGEE. V dropped 1 base and J dropped 2 bases, with 14 bases sitting between them. As DNA, the CDR3 is TGTGCCAGCAGCGTATTGTTTCAGGGTACCACAGATACGCAGTATTTT. Its protein is CASSVLFQGTTDTQYF. Combining the CDR3 with reference TRBV9 and TRBJ2-3 gives the whole variable domain DSGVTQTPKHLITATGQRVTLRCSPRSGDLSVYWYQQSLDQGLQFLIQYYNGEERAKGNILERFSAQQFPDLHSELNLSSLELGDSALYFCASSVLFQGTTDTQYFGPGTRLTVL.

The chain couples TRBV7-3 to TRBJ2-1, with no clear D. Trimming removed 0 bases from V and 5 bases from J, with 8 bases in between. The V gene's germline CDR1 is SGHTA and CDR2 FQGTGA. CDR3 length equals 14 residues. Here the CDR3 reads CASSLTSANNEQFF. The DNA of the CDR3 is TGTGCCAGCAGCTTAACCTCGGCGAACAATGAGCAGTTCTTC.

The V and J genes are TRBV7-9 and TRBJ2-7; D gene uncertain. This CDR3 has 17 residues. Germline CDR1 and CDR2: SEHNR and FQNEAQ (reference sequence). The V and J ends lost 3 bases and 1 base respectively, with 19 bases between them. CDR3 sequence: CASSFAAGHLRSYEQYF. The CDR3 DNA sequence: TGTGCCAGCAGCTTCGCCGCAGGCCATCTTCGTTCCTACGAGCAGTACTTC.

The J gene is TRBJ2-3, the V gene TRBV6-1; D remains unclear. Germline V gene sequence: CDR1 MNHNS, CDR2 SASEGT. Trimming removed 7 bases at V and 8 bases at J, with 7 bases between. This CDR3 has 10 residues. In DNA form, the CDR3 reads TGTGCCAGCACTAGTCGTACGCAGTATTTT. Translated, it gives CASTSRTQYF.

CDR3 region: CASSLVGGTSGNTIYF. In DNA, the CDR3 is TGTGCCAGCAGCTTAGTAGGAGGGACTTCTGGAAACACCATATATTTT. V and J are TRBV7-8 and TRBJ1-3; a possible D gene is TRBD1 (5 bases). Looked up from germline, CDR1 is SGHVS and CDR2 is FQNEAQ. The length of the CDR3 is 16 residues. V was cut by 1 base and J by 1 base, with 11 bases left in between. Full variable domain (missing parts from reference TRBV7-8 and TRBJ1-3): GAGVSQSPRYKVAKRGQDVALRCDPISGHVSLFWYQQALGQGPEFLTYFQNEAQLDKSGLPSDRFFAERPEGSVSTLKIQRTQQEDSAVYLCASSLVGGTSGNTIYFGEGSWLTVV.

This chain joins TRBV2 and TRBJ2-7; no reliable D call. Germline values: CDR1 SNHLY, CDR2 FYNNEI. The germline V and J ends were trimmed by 2 bases and 2 bases, with 10 bases remaining between them. The CDR3 is 14 amino acids. The CDR3 spells CASSEFLGTYEQYF. CDR3 nucleotide sequence: TGTGCCAGCAGTGAATTTCTGGGGACCTACGAGCAGTACTTC.

J is TRBJ2-2 and V is TRBV9, with D tentatively TRBD1 (6 bases). Deletions cut 3 bases from V and 1 base from J, with 7 bases between. CDR1 is SGDLS, CDR2 YYNGEE, per germline. This CDR3 has 14 residues. CDR3: CASSATGNTGELFF. Here the CDR3 DNA reads TGTGCCAGCAGCGCGACAGGGAACACCGGGGAGCTGTTTTTT. The whole variable domain, remainder taken from reference TRBV9 and TRBJ2-2, is DSGVTQTPKHLITATGQRVTLRCSPRSGDLSVYWYQQSLDQGLQFLIQYYNGEERAKGNILERFSAQQFPDLHSELNLSSLELGDSALYFCASSATGNTGELFFGEGSRLTVL.

The sample holds one count of this clone. The chain is built from TRBV6-5 and TRBJ2-1; weak D call: TRBD1 (5 bases). The germline CDR1 and CDR2 sequences are MNHEY and SVGAGI. Trimming removed 0 bases from V and 0 bases from J, with 9 bases in between. CDR3 size: 16 residues. CDR3 DNA: TGTGCCAGCAGTTACTCACAGGTCCCCTCCTACAATGAGCAGTTCTTC. Translated: CASSYSQVPSYNEQFF.

This sequence joins TRBV4-2 and TRBJ2-3; tentatively, D is TRBD1 or TRBD2 (5 bases each). CDR1 and CDR2 (germline): LGHNA, YNFKEQ. This CDR3 has 13 amino acids. The V and J ends lost 5 bases and 8 bases respectively, with 14 bases between them. CDR3 nucleotides: TGTGCCAGCAGCTCACCCGGGACGCGTACGCAGTATTTT. Translation: CASSSPGTRTQYF.

To note about this clone: It is likely a read error: a sequence one base away is far more abundant. The chain employs TRBV7-3 and TRBJ1-1; perhaps TRBD1 as D (6 bases). CDR3 length equals 14 residues. V lost 4 bases to trimming and J lost 1 base, with 10 bases between them. The germline gives CDR1 SGHTA, CDR2 FQGTGA. This CDR3 is CASSSATGNTEAFF. The CDR3 DNA is TGTGCCAGCAGCTCCGCGACAGGGAACACTGAAGCTTTCTTT.

The V call is TRBV11-2, the J call TRBJ2-2; 8 bases map to TRBD1. Germline CDR1 is SGHAT and CDR2 is FQNNGV. The ends lost 8 bases at V and 4 bases at J; junction bases unmatched: 12. The CDR3 is 16 amino acids. CDR3 loop: CASGIAGGAFTGELFF. The CDR3 bases are TGTGCCAGCGGAATCGCAGGGGGCGCTTTCACCGGGGAGCTGTTTTTT.

J is TRBJ2-5 and V is TRBV5-1; a possible D gene is TRBD2 (5 bases). The CDR3 is made up of 14 amino acids. Germline V gene lookup returns CDR1 SGHRS and CDR2 YFSETQ. V lost 1 base and J lost 9, with 16 bases in between. The CDR3 sequence: CASSLSYSWEPQYF. In DNA, the CDR3 is TGCGCCAGCAGCTTGTCCTATTCGTGGGAGCCCCAGTACTTC. Full variable domain (missing parts from reference TRBV5-1 and TRBJ2-5): KAGVTQTPRYLIKTRGQQVTLSCSPISGHRSVSWYQQTPGQGLQFLFEYFSETQRNKGNFPGRFSGRQFSNSRSEMNVSTLELGDSALYLCASSLSYSWEPQYFGPGTRLLVL.

The V and J genes are TRBV5-1 and TRBJ2-5; no definite D call. V lost 2 bases, J lost 2 bases, and 10 bases lay in between. The length of the CDR3 is 14 residues. The germline gives CDR1 SGHRS, CDR2 YFSETQ. The CDR3 protein is CASSFNSPQETQYF. Here the CDR3 DNA reads TGCGCCAGCAGCTTTAATAGCCCGCAAGAGACCCAGTACTTC.

The J gene is TRBJ1-4, the V gene TRBV21-1; TRBD1 is the table's D call and was not checked against the DNA. TRBV21-1 is reported as a pseudogene. CDR3 length: 15 amino acids. The DNA of the CDR3 is TGTGCCAGCAGCTTTGACAGGGGTCCAAATGAAAAACTGTTTTTT. It translates to CASSFDRGPNEKLFF.

This rearrangement joins TRBV5-1 to TRBJ2-7; 9 nucleotides align to TRBD1. The V gene end was trimmed by 0 bases and the J gene end by 4 bases; junction bases not matched to a gene: 2. Looked up from germline, CDR1 is SGHRS and CDR2 is YFSETQ. The CDR3 loop spans 14 amino acids. The chain's CDR3 is CASSLGTGVYEQYF. CDR3 coding DNA: TGCGCCAGCAGCTTGGGGACAGGGGTATACGAGCAGTACTTC.

The rearrangement links TRBV6-1 to TRBJ2-3; D is ambiguous. The V end was cut by 4 bases, the J end by 0 bases, with 8 bases between. Germline-derived CDR1 and CDR2 are MNHNS and SASEGT. The CDR3 length is 14 residues. CDR3 in amino acids: CASSVGRSTDTQYF. The CDR3 coding sequence is TGTGCCAGCAGTGTGGGCAGAAGCACAGATACGCAGTATTTT.

V and J are TRBV5-1 and TRBJ2-5; D gene uncertain. The CDR3 contains 16 residues. Deletions cut 0 bases from V and 2 bases from J, with 14 bases between. The germline V gene has CDR1 SGHRS and CDR2 YFSETQ. The CDR3 sequence is CASSLGVDPAQETQYF. As DNA, the CDR3 is TGCGCCAGCAGCTTGGGAGTCGATCCGGCACAAGAGACCCAGTACTTC.

The chain has TRBV7-7 and TRBJ2-5, with TRBD2 matching 8 bases. The V segment lost 1 base and the J segment 2 bases; nucleotides outside the gene matches: 3. There are 15 residues in the CDR3. The germline V gene encodes CDR1 SSHAT and CDR2 FNYEAQ (reference sequence). The CDR3 DNA reads as TGTGCCAGCAGCTTAGGATTAGCGGGACAAGAGACCCAGTACTTC. It is translated as CASSLGLAGQETQYF.

V is TRBV5-1 and J is TRBJ2-5; 12 bases are a match to TRBD1. CDR3 size: 15 residues. J gave up 4 bases and V 3 bases, and 4 bases lay outside the gene matches. Germline-derived CDR1 and CDR2 are SGHRS and YFSETQ. The CDR3 spells CASSSGTGGGETQYF. CDR3 sequence (DNA): TGCGCCAGCAGCTCTGGGACAGGGGGCGGAGAGACCCAGTACTTC.

The chain has TRBV19 and TRBJ2-1; D is unresolved. CDR1 is LNHDA and CDR2 is SQIVND in the germline V gene (reference sequence). The germline V and J ends were trimmed by 7 bases and 6 bases, with 19 bases remaining between them. CDR3 length: 15 amino acids. CDR3 in DNA: TGTGCCAGTACCAAGCACGGGTCCAGTAGCAATGAGCAGTTCTTC. This codes for CASTKHGSSSNEQFF.

The CDR3 loop reads CASSLDLVRNYEQYF. The CDR3 coding sequence is TGCGCCAGCAGCTTGGACCTGGTGCGGAACTACGAGCAGTACTTC. The J gene is TRBJ2-7, the V gene TRBV5-1; D gene uncertain. Germline CDR1 SGHRS, CDR2 YFSETQ. The CDR3 consists of 15 residues. Trimming left V 0 bases short and J 3 bases short, with 13 bases between.

V and J are TRBV18 and TRBJ2-2, with D maybe TRBD1 (6 bases). The CDR3 sequence is 16 residues long. Trimming cost V 3 bases and J 3 bases, with 14 bases left between them. In germline, CDR1 is KGHSH, CDR2 LQKENI. CDR3: CASSPGTPRYTGELFF. CDR3 in DNA: TGTGCCAGCTCACCGGGGACACCCCGGTACACCGGGGAGCTGTTTTTT.